This record looks at one T cell receptor (beta chain) sequence and its context. What it binds is unknown. The sample originates from a study of cytomegalovirus exposure and HLA in healthy donors. Study-wide results and caveats: In a later analysis, HLA-C alleles had the fewest associated TCRs, DRB1 alleles the most. Because they were indistinguishable, some V segments, including TRBV6-2 and TRBV6-3, were excluded.

PCR used 60 Vbeta primers and 13 Jbeta primers. Data came from immunoSEQ multiplex PCR; TCRdb stores just in-frame clones and leaves some out. The sample has 150,000 to 200,000 clones, 75% seen once. J was trimmed by 0 bases and V by 3 bases; bases with no gene match: 2. The germline gives CDR1 LNHNV, CDR2 YYDKDF (reference sequence). The CDR3 has 16 amino acids. The clonotype comes from a male donor in good health and CMV-seronegative. The chain couples TRBV15 to TRBJ2-3, with 11 positions matching TRBD2. The sequencing sample was made of PBMCs. DNA of the CDR3: TGTGCCACCAGCAGTGGGACTAGCGGTAGCACAGATACGCAGTATTTT. Translating gives CATSSGTSGSTDTQYF.